The entry below gives a single TCR beta chain sequence along with its context. Thawed, overnight-rested PBMC were stained with GMM-loaded CD1B tetramer, viability dye and anti-CD3, then sorted. The CD1B tetramers carried C32 glucose monomycolate purified from Rhodococcus equi. PBMC for tetramer sorting were first depleted of CD14-expressing monocytes. Sequencing of TCR-alpha and TCR-beta chains was unpaired. Profiling relied on immunoSEQ multiplex PCR, and the TCRdb table lists in-frame clones only, not all of them. The top ten hold 1.5% to 2% of the sample, which has tens of thousands of clones, approximately 90% seen once. This entry comes from a study of T cells in tuberculosis. Study-wide context: Sequenced TCRs come from CD1B-GMM tetramer-binding T cells.

There are 14 residues in the CDR3. Trimming took 0 bases from V and 1 from J, leaving 6 bases between them. Germline CDR1 LNHDA, CDR2 SQIVND (reference sequence). The rearrangement joins TRBV19 to TRBJ1-2, with a possible D match to TRBD1 (5 bases). The sequence came from an adult woman with latent tuberculosis. The sample consisted of CD1b-GMM tetramer-negative cells sorted from PBMCs. CDR3 protein: CASSIDDSNYGYTF. CDR3 bases: TGTGCCAGTAGTATAGATGACAGTAACTATGGCTACACCTTC.